This TCR beta chain is from a study of monozygotic twins with inflammatory bowel disease. This CDR3 spans 15 amino acids. Notes on the study in general: Limited statistical power may explain no repertoire similarity difference between concordant and discordant twins. Among the T cells, different subtypes could not be distinguished.

Following a re-call of the 5' RACE reads, TCRdb has one entry per CDR3 protein and lacks DNA. This sample's clone table lists around 140,000 distinct CDR3 sequences. For this clonotype: Its antigen is currently unknown.

The clonotype was recovered from a human donor with ulcerative colitis or Crohn's disease, or a healthy co-twin of an affected twin (not recorded which). V is TRBV12-3 or TRBV12-4 and J is TRBJ1-4; TCRdb selects TRBD1, and the lack of DNA leaves this call unchecked. The sample comprised blood. CDR3 loop: CASSSRGEGVEKLFF.